The sequence of this T cell receptor (beta chain) was determined in a study of T-cell reconstitution after alpha-beta-depleted transplantation in children. It was with unique molecular identifiers that the TCRbeta library was prepared. TCRdb reprocessed the PCR reads via MiXCR and lists one record per CDR3 protein. This table has 350,000 to 500,000 distinct CDR3 sequences, over 40% appearing once. Study-wide results and caveats: Fresh T-cell production supplied most of the T-cell counts and diversity seen one year after transplant. In some patients, recipient T cells and intrathymic progenitors surviving conditioning explained high day-60 diversity. After transplant, at about two months, alpha-beta T cells were reportedly derived from several hundred expanded graft clones.

This clonotype has only a few counts. Its antigen is as yet unknown. Source: PBMCs, taken before TCRalphabeta/CD19-depleted stem cell transplant. The clonotype was recovered from a girl aged 2 to 9 with aplastic anemia, due to receive a stem cell transplant.

In DNA form, the CDR3 reads TGTGCCAGCAGTTTTTCCGGCCCAGCAGTGGAGACCCAGTACTTC. Protein product: CASSFSGPAVETQYF. The gene calls are TRBV28 and TRBJ2-5; D is unclear. The CDR3 has 15 residues. V lost 3 bases and J lost 5, with 16 bases in between. CDR1 MDHEN and CDR2 SYDVKM come from the germline V gene.